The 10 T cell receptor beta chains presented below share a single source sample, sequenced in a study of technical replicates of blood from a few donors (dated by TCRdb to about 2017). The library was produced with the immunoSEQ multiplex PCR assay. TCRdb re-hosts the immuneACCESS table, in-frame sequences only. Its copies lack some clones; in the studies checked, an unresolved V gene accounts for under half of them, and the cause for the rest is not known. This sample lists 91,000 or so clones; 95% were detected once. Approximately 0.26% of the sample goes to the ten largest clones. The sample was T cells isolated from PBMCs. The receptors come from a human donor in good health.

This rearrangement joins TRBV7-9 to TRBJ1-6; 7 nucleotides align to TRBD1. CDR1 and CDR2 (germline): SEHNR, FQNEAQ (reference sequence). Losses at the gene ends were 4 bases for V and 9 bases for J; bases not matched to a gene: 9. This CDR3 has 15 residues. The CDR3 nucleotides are TGTGCCAGCAGCTCGCAGGGGGGCGCGAGTTCACCCCTCCACTTT. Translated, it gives CASSSQGGASSPLHF.

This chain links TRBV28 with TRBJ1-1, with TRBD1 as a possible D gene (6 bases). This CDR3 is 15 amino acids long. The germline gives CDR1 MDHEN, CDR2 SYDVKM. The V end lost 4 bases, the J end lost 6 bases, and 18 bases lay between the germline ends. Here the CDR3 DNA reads TGTGCCAGCAGTTCACCGACAGGCCCAGGGGCTGAAGCTTTCTTT. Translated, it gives CASSSPTGPGAEAFF.

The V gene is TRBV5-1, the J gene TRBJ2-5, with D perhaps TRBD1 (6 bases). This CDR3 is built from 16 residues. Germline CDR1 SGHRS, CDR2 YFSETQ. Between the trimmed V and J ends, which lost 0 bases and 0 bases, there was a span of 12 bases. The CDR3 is CASSLGARGDQETQYF. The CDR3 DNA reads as TGCGCCAGCAGCTTGGGTGCCAGGGGAGACCAAGAGACCCAGTACTTC. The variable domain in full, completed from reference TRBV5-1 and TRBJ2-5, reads KAGVTQTPRYLIKTRGQQVTLSCSPISGHRSVSWYQQTPGQGLQFLFEYFSETQRNKGNFPGRFSGRQFSNSRSEMNVSTLELGDSALYLCASSLGARGDQETQYFGPGTRLLVL.

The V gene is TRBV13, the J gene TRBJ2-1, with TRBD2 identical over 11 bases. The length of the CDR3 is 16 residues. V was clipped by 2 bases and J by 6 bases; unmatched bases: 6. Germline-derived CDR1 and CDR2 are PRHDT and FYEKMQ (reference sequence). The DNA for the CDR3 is TGTGCCAGCAGCTTACCCCGACTAGCGGGGACCAATGAGCAGTTCTTC. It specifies CASSLPRLAGTNEQFF.

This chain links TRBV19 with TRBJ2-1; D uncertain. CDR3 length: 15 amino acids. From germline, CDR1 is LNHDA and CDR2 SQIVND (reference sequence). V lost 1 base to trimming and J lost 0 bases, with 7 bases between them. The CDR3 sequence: CASSIAESSYNEQFF. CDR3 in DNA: TGTGCCAGTAGTATAGCGGAGAGCTCCTACAATGAGCAGTTCTTC.

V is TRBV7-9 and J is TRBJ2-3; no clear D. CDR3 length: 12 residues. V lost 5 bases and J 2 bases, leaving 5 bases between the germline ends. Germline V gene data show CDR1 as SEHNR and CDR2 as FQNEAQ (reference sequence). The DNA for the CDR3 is TGTGCCAGCAGCCCTATCACAGATACGCAGTATTTT. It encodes CASSPITDTQYF.

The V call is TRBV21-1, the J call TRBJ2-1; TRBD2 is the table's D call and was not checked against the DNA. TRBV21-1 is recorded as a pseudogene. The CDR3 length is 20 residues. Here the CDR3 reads CASSGRRLQTKKPPYNEQFF. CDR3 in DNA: TGTGCCAGCAGCGGCAGGAGGCTCCAAACCAAAAAGCCGCCCTACAATGAGCAGTTCTTC.

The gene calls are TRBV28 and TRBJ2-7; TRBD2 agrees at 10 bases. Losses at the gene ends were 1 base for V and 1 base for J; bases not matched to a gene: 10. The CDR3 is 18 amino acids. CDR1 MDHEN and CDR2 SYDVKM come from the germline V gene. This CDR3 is CASSLYLAGASRSYEQYF. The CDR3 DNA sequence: TGTGCCAGCAGTTTATACCTAGCGGGAGCGAGTAGATCCTACGAGCAGTACTTC.

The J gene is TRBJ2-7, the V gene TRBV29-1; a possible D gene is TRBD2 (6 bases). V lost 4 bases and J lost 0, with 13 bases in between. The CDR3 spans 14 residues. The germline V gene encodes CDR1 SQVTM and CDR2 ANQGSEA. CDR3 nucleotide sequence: TGCAGCGTTGTGGTGGGAGGCTCCTCCTACGAGCAGTACTTC. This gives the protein CSVVVGGSSYEQYF.

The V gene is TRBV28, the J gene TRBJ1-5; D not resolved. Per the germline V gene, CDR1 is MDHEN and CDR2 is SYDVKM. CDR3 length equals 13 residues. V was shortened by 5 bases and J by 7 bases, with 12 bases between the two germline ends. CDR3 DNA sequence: TGTGCCAGCAGTCGACCCGCCGGGCAGCCCCAGCATTTT. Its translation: CASSRPAGQPQHF.